The present T cell receptor (beta chain) was sequenced within a study of OX40 agonist ivuxolimab in advanced cancers. Findings and limits, study-wide: At 0.1 to 3.0 mg/kg and by week 6, CD4+ and CD8+ T cells in the blood had expanded clonally. Among some nonresponders, normalized T-cell clonal expansion was also low.

Germline CDR1 is SGHNT and CDR2 is YYREEE (reference sequence). V shed 3 bases and J 6 bases; nucleotides not matched to a gene: 11. This CDR3 spans 15 amino acids. Of note for this clone: The antigen is undetermined.

TCRdb's table, derived via immunoSEQ multiplex PCR, lists solely in-frame clones and lacks some. The data hold around 84,000 clones, with nearly 95% observed a single time. This TCR came from an adult with an advanced solid tumor such as melanoma, head and neck, liver or kidney cancer. V usage is TRBV5-4 and J usage is TRBJ2-5; TRBD2 agrees at 7 bases. The specimen comprised CD4+ or CD8+ T cells sorted from blood, sampled in a trial of the OX40 agonist ivuxolimab. CDR3 bases: TGTGCCAGCAGCTCTCTGTGGGAGGGCCGTCAGACCCAGTACTTC. As protein: CASSSLWEGRQTQYF.